This T cell receptor beta chain was identified during a study of T cells after posttransplantation cyclophosphamide. Deletions cut 4 bases from V and 7 bases from J, with 21 bases between. The CDR3 loop spans 16 amino acids. The germline CDR1 and CDR2 sequences are SGHRS and YFSETQ. Libraries were prepared by immunoSEQ multiplex PCR; TCRdb keeps only in-frame clonotypes and omits some of them. The sample carries some 49,000 clones, about 90% recorded once. Material for sequencing was PBMCs. The TCR was taken from a woman in her forties or fifties in good health and a related stem cell transplant donor. The rearrangement joins TRBV5-1 to TRBJ2-1; D might be TRBD2 (5 bases). CDR3 nucleotides: TGCGCCAGCAGCCCCCGCCCCCCCGCGGGCATTAATGAGCAGTTCTTC. It yields the protein CASSPRPPAGINEQFF. Combining the CDR3 with reference TRBV5-1 and TRBJ2-1 gives the whole variable domain KAGVTQTPRYLIKTRGQQVTLSCSPISGHRSVSWYQQTPGQGLQFLFEYFSETQRNKGNFPGRFSGRQFSNSRSEMNVSTLELGDSALYLCASSPRPPAGINEQFFGPGTRLTVL.